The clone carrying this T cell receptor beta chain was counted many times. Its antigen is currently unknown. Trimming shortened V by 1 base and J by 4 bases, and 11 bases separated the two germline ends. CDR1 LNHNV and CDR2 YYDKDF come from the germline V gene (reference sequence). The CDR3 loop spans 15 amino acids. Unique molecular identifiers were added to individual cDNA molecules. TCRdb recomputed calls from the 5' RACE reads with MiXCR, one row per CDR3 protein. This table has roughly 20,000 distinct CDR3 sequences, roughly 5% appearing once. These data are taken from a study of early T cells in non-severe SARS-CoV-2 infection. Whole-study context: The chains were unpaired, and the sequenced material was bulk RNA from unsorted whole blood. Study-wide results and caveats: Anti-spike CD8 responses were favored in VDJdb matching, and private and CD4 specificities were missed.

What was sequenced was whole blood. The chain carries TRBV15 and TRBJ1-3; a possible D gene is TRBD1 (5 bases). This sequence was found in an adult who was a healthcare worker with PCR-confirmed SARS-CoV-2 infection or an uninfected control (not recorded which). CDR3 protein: CATSRARGGGNTIYF. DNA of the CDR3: TGTGCCACCAGCAGAGCTAGGGGCGGCGGAAACACCATATATTTT.